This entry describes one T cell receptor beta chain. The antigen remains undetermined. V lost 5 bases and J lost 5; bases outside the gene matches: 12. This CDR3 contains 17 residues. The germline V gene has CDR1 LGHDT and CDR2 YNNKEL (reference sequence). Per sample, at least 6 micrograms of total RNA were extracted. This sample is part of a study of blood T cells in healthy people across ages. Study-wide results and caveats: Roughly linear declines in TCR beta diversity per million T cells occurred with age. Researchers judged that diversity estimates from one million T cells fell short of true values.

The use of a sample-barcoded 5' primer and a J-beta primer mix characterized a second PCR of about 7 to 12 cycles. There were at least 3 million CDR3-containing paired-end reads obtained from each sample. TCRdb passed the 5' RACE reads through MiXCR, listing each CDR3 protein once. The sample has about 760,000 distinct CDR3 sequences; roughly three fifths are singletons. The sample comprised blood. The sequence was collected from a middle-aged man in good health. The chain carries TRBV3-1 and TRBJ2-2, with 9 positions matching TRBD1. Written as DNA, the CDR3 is TGTGCCAGCAGCAACGCCGGGACAGGGTTTCGGACCGGGGAGCTGTTTTTT. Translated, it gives CASSNAGTGFRTGELFF.